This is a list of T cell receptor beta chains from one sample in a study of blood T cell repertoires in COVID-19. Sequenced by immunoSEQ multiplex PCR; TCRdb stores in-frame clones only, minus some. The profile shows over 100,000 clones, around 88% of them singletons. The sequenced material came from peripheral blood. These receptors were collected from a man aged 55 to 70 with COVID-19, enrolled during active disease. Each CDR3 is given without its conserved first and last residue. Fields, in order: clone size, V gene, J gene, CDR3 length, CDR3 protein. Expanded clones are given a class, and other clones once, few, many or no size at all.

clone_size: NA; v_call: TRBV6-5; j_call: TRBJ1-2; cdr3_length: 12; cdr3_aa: ASRPNGQHLGYT
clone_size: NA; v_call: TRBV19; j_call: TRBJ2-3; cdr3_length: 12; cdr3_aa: ASSIWQSTDTQY
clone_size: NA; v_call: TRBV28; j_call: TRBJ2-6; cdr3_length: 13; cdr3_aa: ASTPGGSGANVLT
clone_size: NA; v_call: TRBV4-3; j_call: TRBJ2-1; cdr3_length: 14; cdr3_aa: ASSQDGGGSPNEQF
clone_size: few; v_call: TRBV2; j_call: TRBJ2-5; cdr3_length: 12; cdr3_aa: ASSSRGTQQTQY
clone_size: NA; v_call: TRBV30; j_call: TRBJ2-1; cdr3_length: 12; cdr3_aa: AWSVGGPSVAQF
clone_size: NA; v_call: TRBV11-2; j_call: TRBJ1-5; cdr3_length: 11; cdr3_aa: ASSTDRDQPQH
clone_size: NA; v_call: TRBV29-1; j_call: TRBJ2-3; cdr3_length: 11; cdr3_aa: SVDGVYTDTQY
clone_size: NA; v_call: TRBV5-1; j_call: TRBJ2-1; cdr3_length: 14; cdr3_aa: ASSLGDRGTYNEQF
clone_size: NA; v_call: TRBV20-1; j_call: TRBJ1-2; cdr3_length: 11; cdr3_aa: SASETGVNGYT